Below, one TCR beta chain is given with its context. The antigen is undetermined. A v3.0 immunoSEQ assay was performed at survey level. Some clones are missing from TCRdb's copy, which holds only in-frame ones; the method was immunoSEQ multiplex PCR. The table records approximately 10,000 clones, 70% to 75% of them present only once. This record belongs to a study of long-term antiretroviral therapy in people with HIV. Whole-study results and caveats: Relative to control repertoires, HIV repertoires exhibited narrower CDR3 length ranges. Pre-ART clonal expansions dominated every time point's repertoire.

Every sample had roughly 0.95-11 million cryopreserved PBMC in it before DNA extraction. Sequenced here: unsorted PBMCs, sampled 3 to 3.3 years before starting antiretroviral therapy. The sequence was collected from a man aged 40-49 years with HIV.

The CDR3 DNA is TGTGCCAGCAGTCCCATCCCCCTCTACGAGCAGTACTTC. Translated: CASSPIPLYEQYF. J is TRBJ2-7 and V is TRBV27; D ambiguous. Germline CDR1 MNHEY, CDR2 SMNVEV (reference sequence). Trimming stripped 5 bases from V and 3 bases from J, with 11 bases between. The CDR3 covers 13 residues.